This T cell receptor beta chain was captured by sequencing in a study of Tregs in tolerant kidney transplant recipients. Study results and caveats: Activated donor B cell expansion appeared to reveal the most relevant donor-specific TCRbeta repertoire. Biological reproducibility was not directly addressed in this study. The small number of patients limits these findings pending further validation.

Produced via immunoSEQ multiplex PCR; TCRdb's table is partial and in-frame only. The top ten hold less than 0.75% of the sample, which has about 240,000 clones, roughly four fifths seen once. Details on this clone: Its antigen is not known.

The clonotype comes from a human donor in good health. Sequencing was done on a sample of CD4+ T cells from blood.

The DNA of the CDR3 is TGCACCAGCAGCCAAGAAGGGCAACTTAGCGGGGGGAGGGAATTGGACCAAGAGACCCAGTACTTC. Amino acid sequence: CTSSQEGQLSGGRELDQETQYF. The chain recombines TRBV1 with TRBJ2-5; the table's D call, TRBD2, was not checked against the DNA. TRBV1 is deemed a pseudogene. This CDR3 spans 22 amino acids.